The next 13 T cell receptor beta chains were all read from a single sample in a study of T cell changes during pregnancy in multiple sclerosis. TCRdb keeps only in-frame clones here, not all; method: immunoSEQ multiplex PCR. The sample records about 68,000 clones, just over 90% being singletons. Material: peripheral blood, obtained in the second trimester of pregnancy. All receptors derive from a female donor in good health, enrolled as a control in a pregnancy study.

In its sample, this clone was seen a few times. CDR3 in amino acids: CASSMRQGNTEAFF. The CDR3, as DNA: TGTGCCAGCAGCATGCGACAGGGGAACACTGAAGCTTTCTTT. The chain employs TRBV9 and TRBJ1-1, with 7 bases that match TRBD1. J lost 1 base, V lost 4 bases, and 4 bases had no gene match. The germline gives CDR1 SGDLS, CDR2 YYNGEE. CDR3 length equals 14 residues.

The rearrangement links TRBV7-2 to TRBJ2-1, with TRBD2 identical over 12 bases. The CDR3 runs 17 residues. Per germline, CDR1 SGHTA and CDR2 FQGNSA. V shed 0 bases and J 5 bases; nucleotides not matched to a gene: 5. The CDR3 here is CASSLARTSGDHNEQFF. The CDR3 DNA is TGTGCCAGCAGCTTAGCCCGGACTAGCGGGGACCACAATGAGCAGTTCTTC.

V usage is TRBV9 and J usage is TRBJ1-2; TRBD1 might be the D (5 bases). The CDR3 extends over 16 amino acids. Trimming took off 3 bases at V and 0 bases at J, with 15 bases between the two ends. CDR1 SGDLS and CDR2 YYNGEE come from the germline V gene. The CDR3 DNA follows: TGTGCCAGCAGCGCCAGAGACAGCTCAGCTAACTATGGCTACACCTTC. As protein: CASSARDSSANYGYTF.

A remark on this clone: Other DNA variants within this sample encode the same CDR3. The CDR3 sequence is CASTSTGTTNSPLHF. CDR3 DNA: TGTGCCAGCACCTCCACTGGGACAACTAATTCACCCCTCCACTTT. The rearrangement uses TRBV28 and TRBJ1-6; D is possibly TRBD1 (6 bases). Trimming cost V 7 bases and J 6 bases, with 16 bases left between them. Germline V gene sequence: CDR1 MDHEN, CDR2 SYDVKM. CDR3 size: 15 residues.

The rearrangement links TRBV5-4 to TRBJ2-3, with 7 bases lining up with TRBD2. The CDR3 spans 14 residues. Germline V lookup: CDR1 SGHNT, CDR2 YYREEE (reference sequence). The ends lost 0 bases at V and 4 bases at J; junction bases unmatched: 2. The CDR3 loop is CASSLGLAPDTQYF. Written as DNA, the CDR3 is TGTGCCAGCAGCTTGGGACTAGCACCAGATACGCAGTATTTT.

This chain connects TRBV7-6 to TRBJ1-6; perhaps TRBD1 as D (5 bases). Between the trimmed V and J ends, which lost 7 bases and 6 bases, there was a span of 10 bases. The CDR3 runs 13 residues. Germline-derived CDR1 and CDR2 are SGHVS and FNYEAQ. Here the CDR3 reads CASKWTTNSPLHF. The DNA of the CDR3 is TGTGCCAGCAAGTGGACAACTAATTCACCCCTCCACTTT.

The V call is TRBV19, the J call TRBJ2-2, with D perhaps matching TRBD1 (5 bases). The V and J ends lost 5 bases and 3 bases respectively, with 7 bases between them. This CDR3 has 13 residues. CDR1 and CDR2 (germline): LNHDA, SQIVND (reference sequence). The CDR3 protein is CASSSTDTGELFF. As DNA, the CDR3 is TGTGCCAGTAGTTCGACAGACACCGGGGAGCTGTTTTTT.

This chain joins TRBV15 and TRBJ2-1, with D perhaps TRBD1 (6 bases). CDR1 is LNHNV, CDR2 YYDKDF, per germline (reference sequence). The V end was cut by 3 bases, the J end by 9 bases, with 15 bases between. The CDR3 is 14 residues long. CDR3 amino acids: CATSRDSRGGEQFF. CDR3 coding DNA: TGTGCCACCAGCAGGGACTCCCGAGGGGGTGAGCAGTTCTTC.

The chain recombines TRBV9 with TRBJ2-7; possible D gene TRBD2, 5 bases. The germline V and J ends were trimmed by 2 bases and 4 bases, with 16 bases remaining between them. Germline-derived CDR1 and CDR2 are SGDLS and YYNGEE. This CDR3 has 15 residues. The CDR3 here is CASSVADGIKYEQYF. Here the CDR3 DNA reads TGTGCCAGCAGCGTCGCGGACGGGATAAAGTACGAGCAGTACTTC.

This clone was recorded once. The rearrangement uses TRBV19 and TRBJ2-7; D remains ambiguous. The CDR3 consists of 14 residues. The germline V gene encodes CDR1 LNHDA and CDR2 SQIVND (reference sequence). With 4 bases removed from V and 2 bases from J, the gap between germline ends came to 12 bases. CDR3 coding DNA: TGTGCCAGTAGTAGGTTCCAGACTCCCTACGAGCAGTACTTC. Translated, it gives CASSRFQTPYEQYF.

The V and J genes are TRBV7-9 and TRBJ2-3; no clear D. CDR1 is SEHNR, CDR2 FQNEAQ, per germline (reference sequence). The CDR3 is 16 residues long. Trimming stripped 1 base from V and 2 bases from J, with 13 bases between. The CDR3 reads CASSLGGTGNTDTQYF. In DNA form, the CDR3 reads TGTGCCAGCAGCTTAGGCGGCACCGGCAACACAGATACGCAGTATTTT.

The DNA of the CDR3 is TGTGCCAGCAGCTTGGTGGGGACAGGGAGCAATGAGCAGTTCTTC. Translating it yields CASSLVGTGSNEQFF. V is TRBV5-6 and J is TRBJ2-1; 9 nucleotides align to TRBD1. Germline V gene lookup returns CDR1 SGHDT and CDR2 YYEEEE. J lost 6 bases, V lost 0 bases, and 4 bases had no gene match. The CDR3 totals 15 residues.

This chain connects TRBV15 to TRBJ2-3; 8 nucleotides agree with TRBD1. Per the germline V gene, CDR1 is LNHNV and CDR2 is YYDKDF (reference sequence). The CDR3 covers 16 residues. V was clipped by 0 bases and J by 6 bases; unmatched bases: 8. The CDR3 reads CATSRDPPGGSDTQYF. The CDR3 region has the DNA TGTGCCACCAGCAGAGATCCCCCAGGGGGCAGTGATACGCAGTATTTT.